The 20 T cell receptor beta chains below all came from one sample that was sequenced in a study of T-cell reconstitution after alpha-beta-depleted transplantation in children. Unique molecular identifiers were incorporated into the prepared TCRbeta library. TCRdb processed the PCR reads anew with MiXCR; each CDR3 protein has one entry. The sample holds 450,000 to 600,000 distinct CDR3 sequences; about 18% are singletons and the top ten take 2.5% to 4%. The specimen comprised PBMCs from the stem cell graft donor, sampled from the stem cell graft. These receptors originate from a human donor who donated a stem cell graft to a child with acute lymphoblastic leukemia.

The chain employs TRBV10-3 and TRBJ1-3; TRBD1 might be the D (5 bases). This CDR3 comprises 14 residues. Between the trimmed V and J ends, which lost 6 bases and 4 bases, there was a span of 13 bases. The germline CDR1 and CDR2 sequences are ENHRY and SYGVKD. The CDR3 sequence: CAIRFGTVGNTIYF. CDR3 DNA sequence: TGTGCCATCAGATTTGGGACGGTCGGAAACACCATATATTTT.

The V call is TRBV29-1, the J call TRBJ2-2, with D possibly TRBD1 on 5 matching bases. V was shortened by 4 bases and J by 3 bases, with 12 bases between the two germline ends. Germline CDR1 and CDR2: SQVTM and ANQGSEA. The CDR3 loop spans 14 amino acids. The CDR3 DNA is TGCAGCGTTGGAGGTCAGGGATACACCGGGGAGCTGTTTTTT. As protein: CSVGGQGYTGELFF.

The chain couples TRBV24-1 to TRBJ2-1, with 7 bases aligning to TRBD2. The germline V gene encodes CDR1 KGHDR and CDR2 SFDVKD. The CDR3 is 16 amino acids. V was pared by 3 bases and J by 4 bases, with 8 bases of the junction left unmatched. Written as DNA, the CDR3 is TGTGCCACCAGTGATCCGCCTCAGCGGGGATACAATGAGCAGTTCTTC. Encoded protein: CATSDPPQRGYNEQFF.

Only a few counts were recorded for this clonotype. The chain joins TRBV20-1 to TRBJ2-7, with D perhaps matching TRBD1 (6 bases). The germline V gene has CDR1 DFQATT and CDR2 SNEGSKA (reference sequence). Trimming left V 4 bases short and J 3 bases short, with 13 bases between. This CDR3 contains 13 residues. The CDR3 sequence: CSATQTGLYEQYF. The CDR3 DNA sequence: TGCAGTGCTACCCAGACAGGCCTCTACGAGCAGTACTTC.

This rearrangement joins TRBV25-1 to TRBJ1-5; 7 positions match TRBD1. Germline CDR1 reads MGHDK; CDR2 reads SYGVNS. CDR3 length: 13 amino acids. V gave up 10 bases and J gave up 1 base; unmatched junction bases: 4. The chain's CDR3 is CATGTESNQPQHF. The DNA of the CDR3 is TGTGCCACCGGGACAGAGAGCAATCAGCCCCAGCATTTT. Supplemented by reference TRBV25-1 and TRBJ1-5, the full variable domain reads EADIYQTPRYLVIGTGKKITLECSQTMGHDKMYWYQQDPGMELHLIHYSYGVNSTEKGDLSSESTVSRIRTEHFPLTLESARPSHTSQYLCATGTESNQPQHFGDGTRLSIL.

This clonotype has a handful of counts. DNA of the CDR3: TGTGCCAGCAGGCCCACCGGGACAGGGAATTACGAGCAGTACTTC. Translation gives CASRPTGTGNYEQYF. The V and J genes are TRBV12-3 or TRBV12-4 and TRBJ2-7; 9 bases are a match to TRBD1. Losses at the gene ends were 6 bases for V and 4 bases for J; bases not matched to a gene: 10. This CDR3 has 15 residues.

The rearrangement links TRBV5-5 to TRBJ1-5, with no clear D. This CDR3 comprises 14 residues. Germline CDR1 and CDR2: SGHKS and YYEKEE (reference sequence). V lost 0 bases and J 4 bases, leaving 8 bases between the germline ends. In DNA, the CDR3 is TGTGCCAGCAGCTTGGTAGGGCCAAATCAGCCCCAGCATTTT. It translates to CASSLVGPNQPQHF.

CDR3 amino acids: CASNIGQRPNTGELFF. In nucleotides, the CDR3 is TGCGCCAGCAACATTGGACAGAGACCGAACACCGGGGAGCTGTTTTTT. The chain uses TRBV5-1 and TRBJ2-2; TRBD1 might be the D (6 bases). Trimming shortened V by 6 bases and J by 0 bases, and 15 bases separated the two germline ends. This CDR3 spans 16 amino acids. The germline V gene encodes CDR1 SGHRS and CDR2 YFSETQ.

The V gene is TRBV7-3, the J gene TRBJ1-2; no definite D call. Germline V gene data show CDR1 as SGHTA and CDR2 as FQGTGA. There are 17 residues in the CDR3. The V gene lost 0 bases and the J gene lost 2 bases, with 16 bases spanning the gap. CDR3 in DNA: TGTGCCAGCAGCTTAACACCGGGCCGGGAACAGAACTATGGCTACACCTTC. Protein product: CASSLTPGREQNYGYTF.

The chain links TRBV6-5 to TRBJ2-1; 11 bases are a match to TRBD1. CDR3 length: 16 residues. The V gene's germline CDR1 is MNHEY and CDR2 SVGAGI. Germline trimming cut 4 bases from V and 8 bases from J; bases unmatched to any gene: 10. CDR3 region: CASSSAGTGGRDEQFF. The CDR3, as DNA: TGTGCCAGCAGTTCTGCCGGGACAGGGGGAAGGGATGAGCAGTTCTTC.

The rearrangement joins TRBV20-1 to TRBJ1-5; D remains ambiguous. Trimming shortened V by 3 bases and J by 6 bases, and 15 bases separated the two germline ends. This CDR3 has 14 residues. Germline V lookup: CDR1 DFQATT, CDR2 SNEGSKA (reference sequence). In DNA, the CDR3 is TGCAGTGCTAGTTCCGGGCCCCGTAGTCAGCCCCAGCATTTT. It specifies CSASSGPRSQPQHF.

V gene TRBV27 combines with J gene TRBJ2-7, with D possibly called TRBD1 or TRBD2 (5 bases each). The CDR3 totals 14 residues. V shed 5 bases and J shed 0 bases, with 11 bases lying between them. CDR1 is MNHEY, CDR2 SMNVEV, per germline (reference sequence). CDR3 protein: CASSIRGASYEQYF. The DNA of the CDR3 is TGTGCCAGCAGTATAAGGGGAGCCTCCTACGAGCAGTACTTC.

This clonotype showed up just a few times. The chain is built from TRBV2 and TRBJ1-4; 7 bases align to TRBD1. Germline V gene lookup returns CDR1 SNHLY and CDR2 FYNNEI. The CDR3 totals 13 residues. V was clipped by 4 bases and J by 14 bases; unmatched bases: 10. The CDR3 nucleotides are TGTGCCAGCAGTGGGGGACAGTTCAACCCCCTGTTTTTT. It is translated as CASSGGQFNPLFF.

V gene TRBV5-1 combines with J gene TRBJ2-2; 7 nucleotides align to TRBD1. The CDR3 is made up of 15 amino acids. With 3 bases clipped from V and 1 base from J, the junction kept 3 bases outside the gene matches. Germline V lookup: CDR1 SGHRS, CDR2 YFSETQ. CDR3 region: CASSSRQGNTGELFF. CDR3 sequence (DNA): TGCGCCAGCAGCTCCAGACAGGGGAACACCGGGGAGCTGTTTTTT.

The gene calls are TRBV12-3 or TRBV12-4 and TRBJ1-5; perhaps TRBD1 as D (6 bases). The CDR3 is made up of 16 amino acids. V shed 2 bases and J shed 5 bases, with 16 bases lying between them. The chain's CDR3 is CASSLFRSGADQPQHF. As DNA, the CDR3 is TGTGCCAGCAGTTTATTTCGGTCAGGGGCGGATCAGCCCCAGCATTTT.

This clonotype has more than one count but fewer than ten. V gene TRBV12-3 or TRBV12-4 combines with J gene TRBJ2-7; 12 bases align to TRBD2. Trimming at V came to 6 bases and at J to 5 bases, leaving 5 bases not matched to a gene. The CDR3 has 14 amino acids. CDR3 sequence reads: CASRILAGGHEQYF. DNA of the CDR3: TGTGCCAGCAGAATACTAGCGGGAGGCCACGAGCAGTACTTC.

The chain recombines TRBV10-3 with TRBJ2-7; 10 nucleotides align to TRBD2. Germline lookup yields CDR1 ENHRY and CDR2 SYGVKD. V shed 4 bases and J 7 bases; nucleotides not matched to a gene: 10. The CDR3 has 15 amino acids. In nucleotides, the CDR3 is TGTGCCATCAGTGCAACTAGCGGGGCCTACGAGGAGCAGTACTTC. This sequence encodes CAISATSGAYEEQYF.

The chain joins TRBV3-1 to TRBJ2-3, with 11 bases identical to TRBD2. The CDR3 loop spans 18 amino acids. The germline gives CDR1 LGHDT, CDR2 YNNKEL (reference sequence). V trimming: 6 bases; J trimming: 4 bases; junction bases outside the gene matches: 15. CDR3 sequence: CASSGGTGRSGRADTQYF. The CDR3 bases are TGTGCCAGCAGTGGGGGGACAGGACGTAGCGGGAGGGCAGATACGCAGTATTTT.

This clonotype turned up a few times. The V and J genes are TRBV3-1 and TRBJ1-1, with no clear D. There are 17 residues in the CDR3. Germline-derived CDR1 and CDR2 are LGHDT and YNNKEL (reference sequence). Between the trimmed V and J ends, which lost 1 base and 5 bases, there was a span of 20 bases. The CDR3 DNA is TGTGCCAGCAGCCAAGTGCAGCCTCTTCGGAGGGAGACTGAAGCTTTCTTT. Amino acids: CASSQVQPLRRETEAFF.

This rearrangement joins TRBV5-1 to TRBJ2-1; no definite D call. The V and J ends lost 2 bases and 4 bases respectively, with 16 bases between them. Germline V gene lookup returns CDR1 SGHRS and CDR2 YFSETQ. CDR3 size: 16 residues. CDR3 protein: CASSFFLSQLYNEQFF. The CDR3 DNA reads as TGCGCCAGCAGCTTTTTCTTATCCCAATTATACAATGAGCAGTTCTTC.